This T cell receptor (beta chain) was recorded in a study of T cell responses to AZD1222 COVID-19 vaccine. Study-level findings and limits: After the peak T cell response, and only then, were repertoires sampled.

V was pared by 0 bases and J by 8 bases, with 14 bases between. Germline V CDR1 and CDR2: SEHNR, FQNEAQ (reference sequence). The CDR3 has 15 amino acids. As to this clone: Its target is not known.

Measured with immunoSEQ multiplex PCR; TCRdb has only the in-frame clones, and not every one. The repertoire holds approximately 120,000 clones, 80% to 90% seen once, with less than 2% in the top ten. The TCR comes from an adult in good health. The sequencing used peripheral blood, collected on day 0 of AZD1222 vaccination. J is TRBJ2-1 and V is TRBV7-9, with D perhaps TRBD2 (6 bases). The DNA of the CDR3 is TGTGCCAGCAGCTTAGCGGGAGGCGGGCGCGATGAGCAGTTCTTC. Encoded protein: CASSLAGGGRDEQFF.